This T cell receptor (beta chain) was profiled in a study of T cell responses to AZD1222 COVID-19 vaccine. Generated by immunoSEQ multiplex PCR, the TCRdb table keeps only in-frame clones and is missing some. Seen here are 100,000 to 150,000 clones, more than 75% observed once, and the top ten hold approximately 20%. Germline V gives CDR1 MGHDK, CDR2 SYGVNS. V lost 7 bases and J lost 0, with 16 bases in between. The CDR3 is 16 amino acids. The sequences come from peripheral blood, collected on day 0 of AZD1222 vaccination. The sequence derives from an adult in good health. The chain employs TRBV25-1 and TRBJ2-1; tentatively, D is TRBD2 (6 bases). CDR3 nucleotide sequence: TGTGCCAGCACCCCCGGGGGAACGAGCTCCTACAATGAGCAGTTCTTC. It encodes CASTPGGTSSYNEQFF.